Listed below are T cell receptor beta chains from one sample, sequenced in a study of blood T cell repertoires in COVID-19. The method was immunoSEQ multiplex PCR; TCRdb's version includes in-frame clones alone and lacks a portion of them. The profile shows hundreds of thousands of clones, around 86% of them singletons. The source material was peripheral blood. Every receptor here comes from a woman aged 40 to 49 who had recovered from COVID-19. The CDR3 runs from the conserved cysteine through the conserved F or W. A D gene is named only where the DNA matches it firmly. Clone size appears in some rows only: once, few, many, or a class for an expanded clone.

NA	20	TRBV5-4	TRBJ2-1	TRBD2	CASSSPGTSGGGGSYNEQFF	TGTGCCAGCAGCTCCCCCGGGACTAGCGGGGGGGGAGGATCCTACAATGAGCAGTTCTTC
NA	15	TRBV7-2	TRBJ2-6	NA	CASSLGGAGANVLTF	TGTGCCAGCAGCTTAGGGGGGGCTGGGGCCAACGTCCTGACTTTC
once	14	TRBV27	TRBJ1-1	TRBD1	CASSATGGSAEAFF	TGTGCCAGCAGTGCGACAGGGGGCTCGGCTGAAGCTTTCTTT
NA	15	TRBV30	TRBJ2-7	TRBD1	CAWSPDRGHSYEQYF	TGTGCCTGGAGTCCGGACAGGGGGCACTCCTACGAGCAGTACTTC
NA	16	TRBV7-7	TRBJ2-2	TRBD1	CASSLRGGVDTGELFF	TGTGCCAGCAGCTTAAGAGGGGGCGTCGACACCGGGGAGCTGTTTTTT
NA	15	TRBV9	TRBJ2-7	TRBD1	CASSPWDRPTYEQYF	TGTGCCAGCAGCCCCTGGGACAGGCCTACCTACGAGCAGTACTTC
NA	16	TRBV5-1	TRBJ2-3	TRBD2	CASSLGPGTTPDTQYF	TGCGCCAGCAGCTTGGGCCCCGGGACTACCCCCGATACGCAGTATTTT
NA	15	TRBV10-3	TRBJ1-1	TRBD1	CAIRITGTGDTEAFF	TGTGCCATCAGGATAACCGGGACAGGGGACACTGAAGCTTTCTTT
NA	14	TRBV29-1	TRBJ1-1	TRBD1	CSGGQGVKQSGAFF	TGCAGCGGCGGACAGGGAGTCAAACAGAGTGGAGCTTTCTTT
NA	16	TRBV11-2	TRBJ2-3	NA	CASSTGARGRTDTQYF	TGTGCCAGCAGCACCGGGGCGCGGGGGCGCACAGATACGCAGTATTTT
once	13	TRBV5-6	TRBJ1-1	NA	CASSAHPLGEAFF	TGTGCCAGCAGCGCCCACCCCCTCGGGGAAGCTTTCTTT
few	13	TRBV4-1	TRBJ2-1	NA	CASSQSRLVEQFF	TGCGCCAGCAGCCAATCCAGACTAGTTGAGCAGTTCTTC
NA	15	TRBV9	TRBJ2-1	TRBD2	CASSVALAEYNEQFF	TGTGCCAGCAGCGTAGCGCTAGCGGAATACAATGAGCAGTTCTTC
NA	13	TRBV7-9	TRBJ2-7	TRBD1	CASSWDSSYEQYF	TGTGCCAGCAGCTGGGACAGCTCCTACGAGCAGTACTTC
few	14	TRBV28	TRBJ1-5	NA	CASTPGGRNQPQHF	TGTGCCAGCACCCCGGGGGGTCGCAATCAGCCCCAGCATTTT
NA	16	TRBV27	TRBJ1-5	TRBD1	CASSPRTGFGNQPQHF	TGTGCCAGCAGTCCCAGGACAGGGTTTGGCAATCAGCCCCAGCATTTT
NA	15	TRBV6-5	TRBJ2-6	NA	CASSYGGAGANVLTF	TGTGCCAGCAGTTACGGCGGTGCTGGGGCCAACGTCCTGACTTTC
NA	16	TRBV29-1	TRBJ2-7	NA	CSVEGTGGTWPYEQYF	TGCAGCGTTGAAGGTACTGGGGGCACATGGCCCTACGAGCAGTACTTC
NA	16	TRBV7-6	TRBJ2-5	TRBD1	CASSLGTGGLQETQYF	TGTGCCAGCAGCCTAGGGACAGGGGGTCTCCAAGAGACCCAGTACTTC
NA	15	TRBV19	TRBJ1-2	NA	CASSMTGGVNYGYTF	TGTGCCAGTAGTATGACGGGGGGTGTTAACTATGGCTACACCTTC
NA	13	TRBV9	TRBJ2-7	NA	CASSVNTRSQQYF	TGTGCCAGCAGCGTAAACACGAGGTCCCAGCAGTACTTC
once	15	TRBV9	TRBJ2-2	TRBD1	CASSVVGGYTGELFF	TGTGCCAGCAGCGTAGTAGGGGGCTACACCGGGGAGCTGTTTTTT
NA	15	TRBV11-3	TRBJ2-3	TRBD2	CASSSGAGSTDTQYF	TGTGCCAGCAGCTCCGGAGCGGGGAGCACAGATACGCAGTATTTT
NA	17	TRBV3-1/TRBV3-2	TRBJ2-1	TRBD1	CASSQDIVRGPYNEQFF	TGTGCCAGCAGCCAAGATATCGTGAGGGGGCCCTACAATGAGCAGTTCTTC
NA	12	TRBV12-3/TRBV12-4	TRBJ2-1	NA	CASTHTEAEQFF	TGTGCCAGCACCCATACGGAGGCCGAGCAGTTCTTC
few	14	TRBV27	TRBJ2-1	NA	CASSPSTLGNEQFF	TGTGCCAGCAGTCCCAGTACACTAGGCAATGAGCAGTTCTTC
NA	15	TRBV6-2/TRBV6-3	TRBJ1-4	NA	CASTPQQEPLEKLFF	TGTGCCAGCACCCCACAGCAGGAACCCTTGGAAAAACTGTTTTTT
NA	14	TRBV15	TRBJ1-1	NA	CATSLYREGTEAFF	TGTGCCACCAGCTTGTACAGGGAAGGTACTGAAGCTTTCTTT
NA	15	TRBV19	TRBJ1-2	TRBD1	CASSTGTAPNYGYTF	TGTGCCAGTAGTACGGGGACAGCCCCTAACTATGGCTACACCTTC
few	17	TRBV14	TRBJ2-3	NA	CASSQERRGTSTDTQYF	TGTGCCAGCAGCCAAGAGAGGAGGGGCACTAGCACAGATACGCAGTATTTT
NA	18	TRBV10-3	TRBJ1-6	TRBD1	CAISERGGQGGYNSPLHF	TGTGCCATCAGTGAGCGGGGGGGACAGGGGGGATATAATTCACCCCTCCACTTT